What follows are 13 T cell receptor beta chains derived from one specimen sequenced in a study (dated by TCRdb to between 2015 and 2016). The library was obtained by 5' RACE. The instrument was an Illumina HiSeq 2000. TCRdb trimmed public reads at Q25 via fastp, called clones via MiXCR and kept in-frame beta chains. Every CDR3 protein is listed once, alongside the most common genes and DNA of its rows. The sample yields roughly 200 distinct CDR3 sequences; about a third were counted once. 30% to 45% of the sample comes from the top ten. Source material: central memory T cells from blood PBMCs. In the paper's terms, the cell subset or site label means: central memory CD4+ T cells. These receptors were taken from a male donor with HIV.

The CDR3 DNA follows: TGTGCCAGCAGCGCGGGGGGGAGCTCCTACAATGAGCAGTTCTTC. This encodes CASSAGGSSYNEQFF. The rearrangement links TRBV6-1 to TRBJ2-1; 9 bases map to TRBD2. CDR3 length: 15 amino acids. V trimming: 6 bases; J trimming: 0 bases; junction bases outside the gene matches: 3. Per germline, CDR1 MNHNS and CDR2 SASEGT.

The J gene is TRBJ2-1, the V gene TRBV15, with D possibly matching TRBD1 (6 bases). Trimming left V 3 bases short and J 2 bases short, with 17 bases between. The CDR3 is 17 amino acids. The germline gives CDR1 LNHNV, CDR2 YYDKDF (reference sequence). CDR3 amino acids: CATSRRGTTTTYNEQFF. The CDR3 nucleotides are TGTGCCACCAGCAGGAGGGGGACAACCACTACCTACAATGAGCAGTTCTTC. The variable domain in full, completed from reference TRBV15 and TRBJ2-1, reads DAMVIQNPRYQVTQFGKPVTLSCSQTLNHNVMYWYQQKSSQAPKLLFHYYDKDFNNEADTPDNFQSRRPNTSFCFLDIRSPGLGDTAMYLCATSRRGTTTTYNEQFFGPGTRLTVL.

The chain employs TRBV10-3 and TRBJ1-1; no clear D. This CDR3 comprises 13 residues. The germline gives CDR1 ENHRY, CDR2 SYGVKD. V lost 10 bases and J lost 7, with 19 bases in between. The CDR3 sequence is CATNQNARREAFF. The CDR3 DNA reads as TGTGCCACAAACCAAAACGCCCGCCGTGAAGCTTTCTTT.

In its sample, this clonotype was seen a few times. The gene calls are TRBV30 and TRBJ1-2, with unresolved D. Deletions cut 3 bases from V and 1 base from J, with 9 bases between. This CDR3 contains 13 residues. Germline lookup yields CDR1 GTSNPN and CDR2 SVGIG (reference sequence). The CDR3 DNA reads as TGTGCCTGGAGCCAGGATCATAACTATGGCTACACCTTC. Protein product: CAWSQDHNYGYTF.

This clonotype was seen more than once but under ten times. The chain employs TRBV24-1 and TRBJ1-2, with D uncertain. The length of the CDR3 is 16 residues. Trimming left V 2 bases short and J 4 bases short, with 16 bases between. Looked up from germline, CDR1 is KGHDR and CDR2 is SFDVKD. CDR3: CATSDSTNRHLYGYTF. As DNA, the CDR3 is TGTGCCACCAGTGATTCTACTAACAGACACCTCTATGGCTACACCTTC.

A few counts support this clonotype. Here the CDR3 DNA reads TGTGCCAGCAGGGGGCCAGGACAGCCTTCGAACACTGAAGCTTTCTTT. It translates to CASRGPGQPSNTEAFF. This rearrangement joins TRBV2 to TRBJ1-1, with TRBD1 as a possible D gene (6 bases). The germline V and J ends were trimmed by 6 bases and 1 base, with 18 bases remaining between them. Germline-derived CDR1 and CDR2 are SNHLY and FYNNEI. The CDR3 has 16 amino acids.

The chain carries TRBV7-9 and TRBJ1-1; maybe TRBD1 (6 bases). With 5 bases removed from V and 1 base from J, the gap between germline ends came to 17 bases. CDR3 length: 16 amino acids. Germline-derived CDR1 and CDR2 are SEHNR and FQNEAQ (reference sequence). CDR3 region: CASSPHRDSGNTEAFF. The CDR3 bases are TGTGCCAGCAGCCCACACAGGGATTCGGGGAACACTGAAGCTTTCTTT.

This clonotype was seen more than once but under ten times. The chain's CDR3 is CASSLPVGNTIYF. CDR3 nucleotides: TGTGCCAGCAGCCTCCCAGTCGGAAACACCATATATTTT. V gene TRBV12-3 or TRBV12-4 combines with J gene TRBJ1-3; D is unresolved. V dropped 6 bases and J dropped 4 bases, with 10 bases sitting between them. This CDR3 comprises 13 residues.

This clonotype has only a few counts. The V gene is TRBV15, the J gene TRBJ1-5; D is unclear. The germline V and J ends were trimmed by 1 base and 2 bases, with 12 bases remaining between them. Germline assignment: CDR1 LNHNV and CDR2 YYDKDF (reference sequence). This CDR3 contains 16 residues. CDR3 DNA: TGTGCCACCAGCAGAGTTGAGGGAGCTGGCAATCAGCCCCAGCATTTT. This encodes CATSRVEGAGNQPQHF.

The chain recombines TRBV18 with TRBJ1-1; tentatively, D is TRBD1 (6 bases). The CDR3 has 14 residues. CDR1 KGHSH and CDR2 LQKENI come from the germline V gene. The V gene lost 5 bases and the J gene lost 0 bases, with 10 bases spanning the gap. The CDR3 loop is CASSYDRMNTEAFF. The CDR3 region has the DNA TGTGCCAGCTCATATGACAGGATGAACACTGAAGCTTTCTTT.

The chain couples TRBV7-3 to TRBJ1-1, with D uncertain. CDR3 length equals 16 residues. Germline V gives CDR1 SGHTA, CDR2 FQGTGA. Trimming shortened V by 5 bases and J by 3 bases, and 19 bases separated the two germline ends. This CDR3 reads CASSRTDILRDTEAFF. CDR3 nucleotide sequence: TGTGCCAGCAGCCGTACTGACATTCTTAGGGACACTGAAGCTTTCTTT.

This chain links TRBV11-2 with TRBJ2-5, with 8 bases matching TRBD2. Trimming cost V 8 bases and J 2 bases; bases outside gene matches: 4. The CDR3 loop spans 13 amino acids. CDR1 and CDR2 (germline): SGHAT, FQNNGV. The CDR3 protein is CASSGGVQETQYF. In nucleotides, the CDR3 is TGTGCCAGCTCCGGGGGGGTACAAGAGACCCAGTACTTC.

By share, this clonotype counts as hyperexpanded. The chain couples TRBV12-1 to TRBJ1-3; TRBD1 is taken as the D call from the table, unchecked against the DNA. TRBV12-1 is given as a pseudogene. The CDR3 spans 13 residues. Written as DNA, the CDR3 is TGCGCCAGCAGCTTGACAGGAGGAAACACCATATATTTT. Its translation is CASSLTGGNTIYF.